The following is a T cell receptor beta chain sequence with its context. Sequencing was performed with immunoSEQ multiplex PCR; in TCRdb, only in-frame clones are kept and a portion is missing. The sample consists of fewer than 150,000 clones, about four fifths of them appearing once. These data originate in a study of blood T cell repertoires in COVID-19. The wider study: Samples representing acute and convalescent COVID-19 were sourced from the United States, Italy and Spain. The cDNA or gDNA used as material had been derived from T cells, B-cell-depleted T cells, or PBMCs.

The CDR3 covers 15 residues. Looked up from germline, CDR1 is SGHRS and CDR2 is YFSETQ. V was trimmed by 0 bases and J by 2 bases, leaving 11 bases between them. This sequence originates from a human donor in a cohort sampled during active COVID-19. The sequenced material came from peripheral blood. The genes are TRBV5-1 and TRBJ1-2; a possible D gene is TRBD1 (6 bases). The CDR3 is CASSLERTVNYGYTF. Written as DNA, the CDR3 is TGCGCCAGCAGCTTGGAGAGGACAGTGAACTATGGCTACACCTTC.